This T cell receptor (beta chain) was documented in a study of spatial heterogeneity in lung cancer. Every individual TCR cDNA molecule carried its own unique molecular identifier, which allowed correction of PCR and sequencing errors. From the 5' RACE reads, TCRdb called clonotypes with MiXCR, one entry per CDR3 protein. The repertoire holds roughly 70,000 distinct CDR3 sequences, with 8% to 9% as singletons. Sample time point: blood at routine non-recurrence follow-up after resection. Whole RNA was taken from tumor, nontumor lung or frozen PBMC; it was then sequenced unsorted. The CDR3 loop spans 15 amino acids. Per the germline V gene, CDR1 is KGHSH and CDR2 is LQKENI. Trimming shortened V by 0 bases and J by 3 bases, and 12 bases separated the two germline ends.

The J gene is TRBJ2-7, the V gene TRBV18; D gene uncertain. The specimen comprised PBMCs, sampled at follow-up. This clonotype was sampled from a female donor with early-stage non-small cell lung cancer. The CDR3 sequence: CASSPPIGSYYEQYF. Written as DNA, the CDR3 is TGTGCCAGCTCACCACCTATAGGGTCATACTACGAGCAGTACTTC.